The 32 T cell receptor beta chains reported below all come from one sample, sequenced in a study of cytomegalovirus exposure and HLA in healthy donors. 60 Vbeta and 13 Jbeta primers were used in PCR. The assay was immunoSEQ multiplex PCR, and TCRdb's table has in-frame clones only and misses some. The listing contains approximately 100,000 clones. The sequenced material came from PBMCs. All receptors come from a man aged 50-60 years in good health and CMV-seronegative.

V gene TRBV6-6 combines with J gene TRBJ2-6, with D hard to call. Germline lookup yields CDR1 MNHNY and CDR2 SVGAGI (reference sequence). The germline V and J ends were trimmed by 10 bases and 1 base, with 8 bases remaining between them. This CDR3 contains 13 residues. The CDR3 coding sequence is TGTGCCAACACCGGGTCTGGGGCCAACGTCCTGACTTTC. This sequence encodes CANTGSGANVLTF.

The chain combines TRBV5-1 with TRBJ2-1; D may be TRBD1 (5 bases). This CDR3 region has 16 residues. The germline CDR1 and CDR2 sequences are SGHRS and YFSETQ. V lost 0 bases and J lost 4, with 14 bases in between. The CDR3 is CASSLEDTSGYNEQFF. As DNA, the CDR3 is TGCGCCAGCAGCTTGGAGGACACCAGTGGTTACAATGAGCAGTTCTTC.

A word on this clone: The junction departs from germline at one end; a sequencing error may be responsible. This chain joins TRBV30 and TRBJ2-3, with D perhaps TRBD1 (6 bases). The V gene's germline CDR1 is GTSNPN and CDR2 SVGIG (reference sequence). This CDR3 spans 15 amino acids. The CDR3: CAGSPGVPDGDTQYF. As DNA, the CDR3 is TGTGCCGGGAGCCCAGGGGTTCCAGACGGGGATACGCAGTATTTT. Together with reference TRBV30 and TRBJ2-3, the CDR3 gives the full variable domain: SQTIHQWPATLVQPVGSPLSLECTVEGTSNPNLYWYRQAAGRGLQLLFYSVGIGQISSEVPQNLSASRPQDRQFILSSKKLLLSDSGFYLCAGSPGVPDGDTQYFGPGTRLTVL.

This chain uses TRBV7-2 with TRBJ1-5; D uncertain. The CDR3 has 15 residues. V lost 2 bases to trimming and J lost 4 bases, with 12 bases between them. Germline CDR1 and CDR2: SGHTA and FQGNSA. The CDR3 nucleotides are TGTGCCAGCAGCTTAATCAGCGGATTAAATCAGCCCCAGCATTTT. This codes for CASSLISGLNQPQHF.

This rearrangement joins TRBV25-1 to TRBJ1-2, with D perhaps TRBD1 (5 bases). From germline, CDR1 is MGHDK and CDR2 SYGVNS. The CDR3 is 14 residues long. V lost 1 base and J 3 bases, leaving 9 bases between the germline ends. The DNA for the CDR3 is TGTGCCAGCAGTGAATTTGGGGGGGACTATGGCTACACCTTC. It encodes CASSEFGGDYGYTF.

The V and J genes are TRBV29-1 and TRBJ2-7; D possibly corresponds to TRBD2 (6 bases). Trimming took 6 bases from V and 2 from J, leaving 14 bases between them. Germline V gene data show CDR1 as SQVTM and CDR2 as ANQGSEA. This CDR3 has 13 amino acids. CDR3 nucleotide sequence: TGCAGCGTCGGAGGGTACCAAGCCTACGAGCAGTACTTC. Translation gives CSVGGYQAYEQYF.

V is TRBV9 and J is TRBJ1-5; D unresolved. This CDR3 has 13 amino acids. The germline V gene has CDR1 SGDLS and CDR2 YYNGEE. With 4 bases removed from V and 6 bases from J, the gap between germline ends came to 11 bases. CDR3 DNA sequence: TGTGCCAGCAGCCAGCATGGGAGTCAGCCCCAGCATTTT. Translation gives CASSQHGSQPQHF.

This chain's CDR3 is CASSLTSYNEQFF. The CDR3 bases are TGTGCCAGCAGCCTCACTTCCTACAATGAGCAGTTCTTC. V gene TRBV7-2 combines with J gene TRBJ2-1; D gene unclear. CDR3 length equals 13 residues. V gave up 5 bases and J gave up 1 base, with 6 bases separating them. The germline V gene has CDR1 SGHTA and CDR2 FQGNSA.

The CDR3: CASSDSRTSGMADTQYF. The CDR3 coding sequence is TGTGCCAGCAGTGATTCTCGGACTAGCGGGATGGCAGATACGCAGTATTTT. The J gene is TRBJ2-3, the V gene TRBV25-1; 12 bases fit TRBD2. CDR1 and CDR2 from the germline V gene are MGHDK and SYGVNS. This CDR3 comprises 17 residues. Trimming removed 3 bases from V and 4 bases from J; junction bases left unmatched: 8.

The V call is TRBV13, the J call TRBJ2-1; 7 nucleotides align to TRBD2. From germline, CDR1 is PRHDT and CDR2 FYEKMQ (reference sequence). V gave up 8 bases and J gave up 2 bases; unmatched junction bases: 12. The CDR3 spans 16 residues. The CDR3 nucleotides are TGTGCCAGCGGACCCGGGGGGAGGGCCCCCTACAATGAGCAGTTCTTC. Protein sequence: CASGPGGRAPYNEQFF.

The chain recombines TRBV11-2 with TRBJ2-3; 11 bases match TRBD2. Germline V gene sequence: CDR1 SGHAT, CDR2 FQNNGV. The CDR3 is 18 residues long. The junction had 10 bases not matched to a gene; V was cut back by 5 bases and J by 0 bases. CDR3 coding DNA: TGTGCCAGCAGCGCCGGGACTAGCGGCCATATTAGCACAGATACGCAGTATTTT. Translating it yields CASSAGTSGHISTDTQYF.

As DNA, the CDR3 is TGTGCCAGCAGCCCAGTTGGCCAGGGAAGGACGGAGACCCAGTACTTC. Its protein is CASSPVGQGRTETQYF. This chain connects TRBV11-2 to TRBJ2-5, with a tentative D call TRBD1 (5 bases). The CDR3 extends over 16 amino acids. The germline V gene encodes CDR1 SGHAT and CDR2 FQNNGV. V lost 5 bases, J lost 5 bases, and 21 bases lay in between.

The chain employs TRBV6-1 and TRBJ2-5; TRBD2 is a possible D gene (6 bases). Germline loops: CDR1 MNHNS, CDR2 SASEGT. This CDR3 region has 15 residues. The ends were cut back, 1 base at V and 4 bases at J, with 13 bases in the middle. CDR3 amino acids: CASSEGGGLGETQYF. Written as DNA, the CDR3 is TGTGCCAGCAGTGAAGGCGGAGGGTTGGGAGAGACCCAGTACTTC.

This chain uses TRBV6-6 with TRBJ2-4; TRBD1 matches at 8 bases. The J segment lost 3 bases and the V segment lost 6 bases, leaving 7 bases of the junction unmatched. The CDR3 length is 15 residues. Per the germline V gene, CDR1 is MNHNY and CDR2 is SVGAGI (reference sequence). This chain's CDR3 is CASRDQGAGKNIQYF. DNA of the CDR3: TGTGCCAGCAGGGATCAGGGGGCAGGCAAAAACATTCAGTACTTC.

The chain combines TRBV14 with TRBJ2-5; unclear D gene. CDR3 length equals 14 residues. The V gene's germline CDR1 is SGHDN and CDR2 FVKESK. Between the trimmed V and J ends, which lost 0 bases and 2 bases, there was a span of 7 bases. This CDR3 is CASSQEWQQETQYF. The CDR3 coding sequence is TGTGCCAGCAGCCAAGAATGGCAGCAAGAGACCCAGTACTTC.

The chain has TRBV7-8 and TRBJ2-7; D might be TRBD2 (6 bases). V dropped 3 bases and J dropped 7 bases, with 16 bases sitting between them. The CDR3 has 14 amino acids. Germline CDR1 and CDR2: SGHVS and FQNEAQ. The CDR3 DNA follows: TGTGCCAGCAGCTTTCGGGGGACCGGTAGGGAGCAGTACTTC. This gives the protein CASSFRGTGREQYF.

The J gene is TRBJ1-1, the V gene TRBV9; possible D gene TRBD1, 5 bases. V was trimmed by 3 bases and J by 1 base, leaving 16 bases between them. The CDR3 extends over 16 amino acids. Germline CDR1 SGDLS, CDR2 YYNGEE. The CDR3 sequence: CASSGSWGPGNTEAFF. The CDR3 DNA is TGTGCCAGCAGCGGGTCGTGGGGCCCCGGGAACACTGAAGCTTTCTTT. The complete variable domain, with remaining parts taken from reference TRBV9 and TRBJ1-1, reads DSGVTQTPKHLITATGQRVTLRCSPRSGDLSVYWYQQSLDQGLQFLIQYYNGEERAKGNILERFSAQQFPDLHSELNLSSLELGDSALYFCASSGSWGPGNTEAFFGQGTRLTVV.

The chain has TRBV27 and TRBJ1-5; D not resolved. The length of the CDR3 is 12 residues. Deletions cut 4 bases from V and 7 bases from J, with 8 bases between. From germline, CDR1 is MNHEY and CDR2 SMNVEV (reference sequence). The CDR3 DNA is TGTGCCAGCAGTTCTGGAGGGCAGCCCCAGCATTTT. Translated, it gives CASSSGGQPQHF.

V usage is TRBV29-1 and J usage is TRBJ1-2, with D possibly matching TRBD1 (6 bases). The CDR3 is 16 amino acids. Germline V CDR1 and CDR2: SQVTM, ANQGSEA. V was cut by 4 bases and J by 0 bases, with 18 bases left in between. CDR3 sequence (DNA): TGCAGCGTTGCCACTGGGGGGGGGCCAGCTAACTATGGCTACACCTTC. It yields the protein CSVATGGGPANYGYTF.

The V gene is TRBV6-1, the J gene TRBJ1-2; 7 nucleotides align to TRBD1. There are 15 residues in the CDR3. J was trimmed by 5 bases and V by 7 bases; bases with no gene match: 13. Germline CDR1 reads MNHNS; CDR2 reads SASEGT. The DNA of the CDR3 is TGTGCCAGCACCCAGCGGGCAGGGGGAGATTATGGCTACACCTTC. Amino acids: CASTQRAGGDYGYTF.

The chain couples TRBV5-1 to TRBJ1-5, with 9 bases aligning to TRBD1. Germline V CDR1 and CDR2: SGHRS, YFSETQ. The CDR3 contains 19 residues. V was pared by 3 bases and J by 1 base, with 14 bases of the junction left unmatched. The CDR3 reads CASSWPGQGFSMSNQPQHF. In DNA, the CDR3 is TGCGCCAGCAGCTGGCCGGGACAGGGTTTTTCCATGAGCAATCAGCCCCAGCATTTT.

The gene calls are TRBV4-2 and TRBJ2-7, with D tentatively TRBD2 (6 bases). The V end lost 3 bases, the J end lost 4 bases, and 22 bases lay between the germline ends. From germline, CDR1 is LGHNA and CDR2 YNFKEQ. The CDR3 consists of 17 residues. The CDR3 is CASSQEYSGSSAYEQYF. The CDR3 bases are TGTGCCAGCAGCCAGGAGTACTCCGGGAGTTCAGCGTACGAGCAGTACTTC.

The chain recombines TRBV18 with TRBJ2-7; 7 positions agree with TRBD2. The ends lost 5 bases at V and 5 bases at J; junction bases unmatched: 9. From germline, CDR1 is KGHSH and CDR2 LQKENI. This CDR3 has 14 amino acids. CDR3 DNA sequence: TGTGCCAGCTCATGGGAGGGTTCCCCTAACGAGCAGTACTTC. As protein: CASSWEGSPNEQYF.

This chain uses TRBV6-6 with TRBJ1-6; TRBD1 aligns across 8 bases. Germline values: CDR1 MNHNY, CDR2 SVGAGI (reference sequence). The V and J ends lost 4 bases and 7 bases, in that order; junction bases with no gene match: 6. This CDR3 comprises 15 residues. The CDR3 protein is CASSSRQGWNSPLHF. The CDR3 nucleotides are TGTGCCAGCAGTTCAAGACAGGGGTGGAATTCACCCCTCCACTTT.

V is TRBV7-2 and J is TRBJ2-7; no definite D call. The V gene lost 3 bases and the J gene lost 3 bases, with 6 bases spanning the gap. Germline V CDR1 and CDR2: SGHTA, FQGNSA. The CDR3 has 12 amino acids. The CDR3 loop is CASSFYYYEQYF. The CDR3 DNA follows: TGTGCCAGCAGCTTCTATTACTACGAGCAGTACTTC. The full variable domain, in which reference TRBV7-2 and TRBJ2-7 provide the parts outside the CDR3, is GAGVSQSPSNKVTEKGKDVELRCDPISGHTALYWYRQSLGQGLEFLIYFQGNSAPDKSGLPSDRFSAERTGGSVSTLTIQRTQQEDSAVYLCASSFYYYEQYFGPGTRLTVT.

This chain connects TRBV7-2 to TRBJ2-7; tentatively, D is TRBD1 (5 bases). The germline V gene encodes CDR1 SGHTA and CDR2 FQGNSA. The CDR3 spans 15 residues. The V and J ends lost 3 bases and 2 bases respectively, with 14 bases between them. The CDR3 coding sequence is TGTGCCAGCAGCTTGGAGCTTCGACAGACCTACGAGCAGTACTTC. This gives the protein CASSLELRQTYEQYF.

The J gene is TRBJ2-7, the V gene TRBV19; weak D call: TRBD1 (5 bases). The V gene's germline CDR1 is LNHDA and CDR2 SQIVND (reference sequence). The CDR3 sequence is 13 residues long. The V end lost 3 bases, the J end lost 6 bases, and 12 bases lay between the germline ends. The chain's CDR3 is CASSILSGSEQYF. CDR3 in DNA: TGTGCCAGTAGTATCCTTTCAGGGTCCGAGCAGTACTTC.

The V gene is TRBV7-9, the J gene TRBJ1-2, with no clear D. Trimming cost V 5 bases and J 5 bases, with 21 bases left between them. The germline V gene has CDR1 SEHNR and CDR2 FQNEAQ (reference sequence). The CDR3 has 16 amino acids. The CDR3 is CASSPQAPGNLYGYTF. CDR3 DNA: TGTGCCAGCAGCCCCCAGGCCCCCGGGAACCTTTATGGCTACACCTTC.

The chain joins TRBV10-3 to TRBJ2-5; 10 bases agree with TRBD2. Near its end, the DNA agrees better with TRBJ2-7, so the J call may be wrong. The CDR3 sequence is 17 residues long. Germline V gene lookup returns CDR1 ENHRY and CDR2 SYGVKD. DNA for the CDR3: TGTGCCATCAGTGACCCCCGGGGGGCTAGCGGGAGCTACGAGCAGTACTTC. Translation: CAISDPRGASGSYEQYF.

The DNA of the CDR3 is TGTGCCAGCAGTTTCCCCGGGACTCGCGAAGAGCAGTACTTC. Translating gives CASSFPGTREEQYF. The genes are TRBV6-6 and TRBJ2-7; D possibly corresponds to TRBD2 (6 bases). The CDR3 extends over 14 amino acids. Germline-derived CDR1 and CDR2 are MNHNY and SVGAGI (reference sequence). V lost 4 bases to trimming and J lost 7 bases, with 17 bases between them.

The J gene is TRBJ2-6, the V gene TRBV7-9; TRBD1 matches 9 bases. The V gene end was trimmed by 4 bases and the J gene end by 0 bases; junction bases not matched to a gene: 4. CDR3 length: 17 residues. Looked up from germline, CDR1 is SEHNR and CDR2 is FQNEAQ (reference sequence). The CDR3 DNA sequence: TGTGCCAGCAGCTCTCCGGGACAGGGCTCTGGGGCCAACGTCCTGACTTTC. This gives the protein CASSSPGQGSGANVLTF.

The J gene is TRBJ2-1, the V gene TRBV5-1; a weak D match, TRBD2 (5 bases). CDR3 length: 14 residues. Germline V gene sequence: CDR1 SGHRS, CDR2 YFSETQ. With 2 bases removed from V and 10 bases from J, the gap between germline ends came to 16 bases. The CDR3 is CASSFGILSGEQFF. The CDR3 DNA follows: TGCGCCAGCAGCTTCGGGATTTTAAGCGGCGAGCAGTTCTTC.